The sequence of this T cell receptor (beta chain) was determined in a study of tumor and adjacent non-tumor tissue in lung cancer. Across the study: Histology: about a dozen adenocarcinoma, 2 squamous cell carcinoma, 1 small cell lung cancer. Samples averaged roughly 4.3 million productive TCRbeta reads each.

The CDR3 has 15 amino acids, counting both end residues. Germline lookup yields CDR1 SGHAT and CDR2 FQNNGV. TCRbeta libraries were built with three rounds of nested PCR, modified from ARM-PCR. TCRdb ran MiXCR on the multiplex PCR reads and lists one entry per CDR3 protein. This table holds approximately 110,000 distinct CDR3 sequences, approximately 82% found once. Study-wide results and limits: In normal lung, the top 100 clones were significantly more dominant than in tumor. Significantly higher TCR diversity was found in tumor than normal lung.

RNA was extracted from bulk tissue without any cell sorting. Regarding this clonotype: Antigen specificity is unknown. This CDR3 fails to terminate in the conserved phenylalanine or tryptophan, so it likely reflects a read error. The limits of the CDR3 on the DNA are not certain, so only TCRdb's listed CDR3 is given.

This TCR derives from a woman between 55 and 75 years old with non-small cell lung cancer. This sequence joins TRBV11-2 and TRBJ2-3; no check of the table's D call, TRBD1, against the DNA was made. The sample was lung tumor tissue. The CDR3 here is CASSATGAATDAQYY.